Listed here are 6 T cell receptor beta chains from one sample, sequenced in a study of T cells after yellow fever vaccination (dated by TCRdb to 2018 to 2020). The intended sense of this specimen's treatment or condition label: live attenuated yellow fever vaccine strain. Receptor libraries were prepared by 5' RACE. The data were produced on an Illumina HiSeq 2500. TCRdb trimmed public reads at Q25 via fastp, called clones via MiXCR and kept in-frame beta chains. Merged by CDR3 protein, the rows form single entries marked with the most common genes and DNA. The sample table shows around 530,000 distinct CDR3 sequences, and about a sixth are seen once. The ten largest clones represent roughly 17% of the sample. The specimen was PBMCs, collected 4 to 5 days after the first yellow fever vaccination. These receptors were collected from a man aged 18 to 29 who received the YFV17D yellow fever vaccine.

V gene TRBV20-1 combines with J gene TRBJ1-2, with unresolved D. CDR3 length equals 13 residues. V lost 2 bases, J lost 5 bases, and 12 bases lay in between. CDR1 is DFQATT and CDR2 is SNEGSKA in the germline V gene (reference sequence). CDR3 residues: CSARKPPEYGYTF. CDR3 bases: TGCAGTGCTAGAAAACCCCCAGAGTATGGCTACACCTTC.

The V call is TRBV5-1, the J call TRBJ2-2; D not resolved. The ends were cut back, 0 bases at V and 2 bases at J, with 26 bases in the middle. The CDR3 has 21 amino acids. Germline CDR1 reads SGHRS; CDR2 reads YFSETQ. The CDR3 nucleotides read TGCGCCAGCAGCTTGGTACTCGGGTCGTGGTCAGAGATCCATAACACCGGGGAGCTGTTTTTT. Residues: CASSLVLGSWSEIHNTGELFF.

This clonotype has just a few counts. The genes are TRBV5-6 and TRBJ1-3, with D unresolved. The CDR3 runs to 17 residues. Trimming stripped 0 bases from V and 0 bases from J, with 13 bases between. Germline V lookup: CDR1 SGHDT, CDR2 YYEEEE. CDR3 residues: CASSLVLDSTSGNTIYF. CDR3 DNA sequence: TGTGCCAGCAGCTTGGTCCTCGATTCAACCTCTGGAAACACCATATATTTT. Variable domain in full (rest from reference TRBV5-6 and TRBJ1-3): DAGVTQSPTHLIKTRGQQVTLRCSPKSGHDTVSWYQQALGQGPQFIFQYYEEEERQRGNFPDRFSGHQFPNYSSELNVNALLLGDSALYLCASSLVLDSTSGNTIYFGEGSWLTVV.

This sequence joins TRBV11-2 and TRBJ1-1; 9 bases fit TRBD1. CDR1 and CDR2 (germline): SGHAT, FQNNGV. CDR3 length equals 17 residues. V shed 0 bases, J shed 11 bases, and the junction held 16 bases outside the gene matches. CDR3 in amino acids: CASSLEVGPTGGARAFF. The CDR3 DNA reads TGTGCCAGCAGCTTAGAAGTGGGGCCAACAGGGGGCGCCAGGGCTTTCTTT.

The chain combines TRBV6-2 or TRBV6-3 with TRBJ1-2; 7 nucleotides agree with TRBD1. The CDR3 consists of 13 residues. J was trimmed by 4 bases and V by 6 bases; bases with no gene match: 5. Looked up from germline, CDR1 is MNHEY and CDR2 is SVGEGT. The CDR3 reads CASRPGGSYGYTF. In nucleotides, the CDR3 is TGTGCCAGCAGACCAGGGGGTAGCTATGGCTACACCTTC.

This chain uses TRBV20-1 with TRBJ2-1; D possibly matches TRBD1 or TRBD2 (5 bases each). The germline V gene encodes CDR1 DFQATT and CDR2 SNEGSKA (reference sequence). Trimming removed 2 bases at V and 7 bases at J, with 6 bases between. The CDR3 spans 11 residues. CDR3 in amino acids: CSARWGNEQFF. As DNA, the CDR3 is TGCAGTGCTAGATGGGGGAATGAGCAGTTCTTC.